Below, 20 T cell receptor beta chains from the same sample are listed, as sequenced in a study of blood T cells in healthy people across ages (dated by TCRdb to about 2015). The library was made by 5' RACE. Reads for this sample came from an Illumina HiSeq 2500. A second PCR of about 6 to 12 cycles was performed with a sample-barcoded 5' primer and a J-beta primer mix. The public reads were run again by TCRdb, first through fastp at Q25 and then through MiXCR, and only productive beta chains were kept. Rows are combined by CDR3 protein, so each entry shows the most common genes and DNA. Recorded for this sample are some 780,000 distinct CDR3 sequences; approximately 53% of them occurred a single time. Of the sample, roughly 26% falls within the top ten clones. Sequencing used blood. The receptor set was obtained from a man aged 35 to 55 in good health.

This clonotype was observed a handful of times. The CDR3 sequence is CSVGEMSTDTQYF. Written as DNA, the CDR3 is TGCAGCGTTGGGGAAATGAGCACAGATACGCAGTATTTT. The V gene is TRBV29-1, the J gene TRBJ2-3; D remains ambiguous. This CDR3 has 13 residues. V dropped 4 bases and J dropped 0 bases, with 8 bases sitting between them. Germline lookup yields CDR1 SQVTM and CDR2 ANQGSEA.

The chain uses TRBV7-9 and TRBJ1-1; 8 nucleotides agree with TRBD1. The CDR3 sequence is 14 residues long. Germline assignment: CDR1 SEHNR and CDR2 FQNEAQ (reference sequence). Trimming cost V 5 bases and J 7 bases; bases outside gene matches: 9. In nucleotides, the CDR3 is TGTGCCAGCAGCCAGGGACAGGTAGAAGTTGAAGCTTTCTTT. Encoded protein: CASSQGQVEVEAFF.

V usage is TRBV12-3 or TRBV12-4 and J usage is TRBJ2-1, with D possibly being TRBD1 or TRBD2 (5 bases each). The CDR3 is 15 residues long. V lost 7 bases, J lost 10 bases, and 23 bases lay in between. CDR3 DNA: TGTGCCAGCACCCTCCGGGACCCCAGGGAAGAGGAGCAGTTCTTC. This sequence encodes CASTLRDPREEEQFF.

This clonotype was detected a few times. The genes are TRBV4-2 and TRBJ1-2; no firm D call. Deletions cut 0 bases from V and 0 bases from J, with 8 bases between. The germline CDR1 and CDR2 sequences are LGHNA and YNFKEQ. The CDR3 consists of 15 residues. The CDR3 bases are TGTGCCAGCAGCCAAGACAGGATGGCTAACTATGGCTACACCTTC. It yields the protein CASSQDRMANYGYTF.

J is TRBJ2-4 and V is TRBV20-1; TRBD2 aligns across 14 bases. CDR3 size: 13 residues. Germline V gene sequence: CDR1 DFQATT, CDR2 SNEGSKA (reference sequence). V dropped 5 bases and J dropped 8; count of bases not matched to a gene: 2. DNA for the CDR3: TGCAGTGCTCAGGGACTAGCGGGGGACATTCAGTACTTC. Protein product: CSAQGLAGDIQYF.

The CDR3: CASSRVSFNSPLHF. The CDR3 nucleotides are TGTGCCAGCAGCCGGGTCTCCTTCAATTCACCCCTCCACTTT. The genes are TRBV7-3 and TRBJ1-6, with D hard to call. The CDR3 has 14 amino acids. CDR1 is SGHTA, CDR2 FQGTGA, per germline. Trimming left V 5 bases short and J 7 bases short, with 12 bases between.

This clonotype came up once. CDR3 coding DNA: TGTGCCAGCAGCCAAGATCTGGTAGCGACGTGGGACGGATTAAATTCACCCCTCCACTTT. Its protein product is CASSQDLVATWDGLNSPLHF. The V call is TRBV3-1, the J call TRBJ1-6; maybe TRBD1 (5 bases). Germline loops: CDR1 LGHDT, CDR2 YNNKEL (reference sequence). V lost 0 bases to trimming and J lost 7 bases, with 25 bases between them. CDR3 size: 20 residues.

The chain has TRBV4-3 and TRBJ2-6, with a weak D call TRBD2 (5 bases). CDR1 LGHNA and CDR2 YSLEER come from the germline V gene. The ends were cut back, 1 base at V and 12 bases at J, with 25 bases in the middle. This CDR3 spans 18 amino acids. The CDR3, as DNA: TGCGCCAGCAGCCAAGTTCTACAGTCGACTTCAGCGGATTCCGTCCTGACTTTC. Amino acid sequence: CASSQVLQSTSADSVLTF.

This chain links TRBV10-3 with TRBJ2-2, with D possibly being TRBD1 (5 bases). This CDR3 is 14 amino acids long. Germline V gives CDR1 ENHRY, CDR2 SYGVKD. Trimming took 6 bases from V and 3 from J, leaving 11 bases between them. This CDR3 reads CAISHDSHTGELFF. The DNA for the CDR3 is TGTGCCATCAGCCATGACAGTCACACCGGGGAGCTGTTTTTT.

This clonotype was seen just once. CDR3 region: CSAPIGGVTEAFF. The CDR3 DNA follows: TGCAGTGCTCCTATCGGCGGGGTCACTGAAGCTTTCTTT. The chain recombines TRBV20-1 with TRBJ1-1; D gene unclear. V dropped 5 bases and J dropped 4 bases, with 14 bases sitting between them. This CDR3 spans 13 amino acids. Germline-derived CDR1 and CDR2 are DFQATT and SNEGSKA (reference sequence).

V and J are TRBV14 and TRBJ1-6; D may be TRBD1 (5 bases). V was trimmed by 3 bases and J by 7 bases, leaving 7 bases between them. The CDR3 totals 13 residues. CDR1 SGHDN and CDR2 FVKESK come from the germline V gene. The CDR3 DNA reads TGTGCCAGCAGCCACTCAGGGAATTCACCCCTCCACTTT. Residues: CASSHSGNSPLHF.

This chain joins TRBV20-1 and TRBJ1-6; tentatively, D is TRBD1 (5 bases). With 3 bases removed from V and 8 bases from J, the gap between germline ends came to 14 bases. CDR3 length: 14 residues. From germline, CDR1 is DFQATT and CDR2 SNEGSKA (reference sequence). Here the CDR3 reads CSASGGIEDSPLHF. In DNA form, the CDR3 reads TGCAGTGCTAGTGGGGGGATTGAGGATTCACCCCTCCACTTT.

The chain links TRBV20-1 to TRBJ1-3; no clear D. The CDR3 runs 11 residues. V dropped 4 bases and J dropped 6 bases, with 7 bases sitting between them. Per the germline V gene, CDR1 is DFQATT and CDR2 is SNEGSKA (reference sequence). DNA for the CDR3: TGCAGTGCTAACCTCTTAAACACCATATATTTT. Amino acid sequence: CSANLLNTIYF.

This clonotype was seen many times. This rearrangement joins TRBV20-1 to TRBJ2-5; 11 positions agree with TRBD2. There are 15 residues in the CDR3. V shed 4 bases and J 5 bases; nucleotides not matched to a gene: 9. Germline V gene sequence: CDR1 DFQATT, CDR2 SNEGSKA (reference sequence). In nucleotides, the CDR3 is TGCAGTGCTAACCGGGGACTAGCGGACTCGGAGACCCAGTACTTC. Its translation is CSANRGLADSETQYF.

The genes are TRBV7-2 and TRBJ2-5; the match to TRBD1 covers 7 bases. The CDR3 is made up of 15 amino acids. CDR1 SGHTA and CDR2 FQGNSA come from the germline V gene. V lost 5 bases, J lost 3 bases, and 9 bases stayed unmatched. CDR3 in DNA: TGTGCCAGCAGCCCGCATGGGGACAGCGAAGAGACCCAGTACTTC. Residues: CASSPHGDSEETQYF.

The V and J genes are TRBV29-1 and TRBJ2-5; no clear D. The CDR3 has 14 amino acids. CDR1 and CDR2 (germline): SQVTM, ANQGSEA. Trimming took 5 bases from V and 11 from J, leaving 24 bases between them. This CDR3 reads CSVNGLPLGNEQYF. CDR3 DNA: TGCAGCGTTAACGGGCTACCCTTGGGGAATGAGCAGTACTTC.

This chain links TRBV5-1 with TRBJ2-7; 7 nucleotides align to TRBD1. The V gene's germline CDR1 is SGHRS and CDR2 YFSETQ. The CDR3 has 13 amino acids. Trimming removed 1 base from V and 7 bases from J; junction bases left unmatched: 5. CDR3: CASSLTGVNEQYF. The CDR3 region has the DNA TGCGCCAGCAGCTTGACAGGGGTGAATGAGCAGTACTTC.

This clonotype was found a few times. V gene TRBV28 combines with J gene TRBJ1-5, with 7 bases matching TRBD1. The germline gives CDR1 MDHEN, CDR2 SYDVKM. Trimming took 8 bases from V and 2 from J; bases not matched to a gene: 12. The CDR3 totals 16 residues. In nucleotides, the CDR3 is TGTGCCAGCCTAACATATAGACAGGGACGCAATCAGCCCCAGCATTTT. Amino acid sequence: CASLTYRQGRNQPQHF.

The chain is built from TRBV9 and TRBJ2-7; 11 bases are shared with TRBD2. The CDR3 consists of 17 residues. The V and J ends lost 0 bases and 1 base, in that order; junction bases with no gene match: 6. Germline CDR1 reads SGDLS; CDR2 reads YYNGEE. This CDR3 is CASSVGGTSGWSYEQYF. CDR3 in DNA: TGTGCCAGCAGCGTAGGTGGGACTAGCGGTTGGTCCTACGAGCAGTACTTC.

The chain uses TRBV10-3 and TRBJ2-5, with a possible D match to TRBD2 (5 bases). Germline CDR1 and CDR2: ENHRY and SYGVKD. V shed 4 bases and J shed 1 base, with 16 bases lying between them. The CDR3 is 16 residues long. The CDR3 region has the DNA TGTGCCATCAGTGTGGTAAAGGGAGAGATCCAAGAGACCCAGTACTTC. It is translated as CAISVVKGEIQETQYF.